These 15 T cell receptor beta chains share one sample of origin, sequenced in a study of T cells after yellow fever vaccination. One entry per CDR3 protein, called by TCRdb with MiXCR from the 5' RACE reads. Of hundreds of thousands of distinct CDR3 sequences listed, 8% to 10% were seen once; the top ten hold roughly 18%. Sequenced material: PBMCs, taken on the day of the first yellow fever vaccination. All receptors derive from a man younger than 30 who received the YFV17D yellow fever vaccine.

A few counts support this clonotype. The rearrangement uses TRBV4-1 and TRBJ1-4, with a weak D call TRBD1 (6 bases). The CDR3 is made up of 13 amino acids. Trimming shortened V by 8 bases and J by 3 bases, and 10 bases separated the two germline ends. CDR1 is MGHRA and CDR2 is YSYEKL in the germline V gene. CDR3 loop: CASGTRPNEKLFF. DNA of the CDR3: TGCGCCAGCGGGACACGGCCTAATGAAAAACTGTTTTTT.

The CDR3 DNA sequence: TGCGCCAGCAGAGTCGCCAGCACAGATACGCAGTATTTT. The encoded protein is CASRVASTDTQYF. The chain joins TRBV5-1 to TRBJ2-3; D remains unclear. V was trimmed by 5 bases and J by 0 bases, leaving 7 bases between them. Germline V gene lookup returns CDR1 SGHRS and CDR2 YFSETQ. The CDR3 runs 13 residues.

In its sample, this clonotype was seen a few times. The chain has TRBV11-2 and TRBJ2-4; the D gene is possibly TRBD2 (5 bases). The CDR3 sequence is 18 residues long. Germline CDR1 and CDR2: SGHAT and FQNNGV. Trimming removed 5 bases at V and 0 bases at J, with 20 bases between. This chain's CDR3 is CASSPIKGRTVAKNIQYF. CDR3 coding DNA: TGTGCCAGCAGCCCGATCAAAGGACGGACTGTAGCCAAAAACATTCAGTACTTC.

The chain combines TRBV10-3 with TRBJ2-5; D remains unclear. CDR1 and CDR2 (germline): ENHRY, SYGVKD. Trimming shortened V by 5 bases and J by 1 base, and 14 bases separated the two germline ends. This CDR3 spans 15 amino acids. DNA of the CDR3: TGTGCCATCAGTCACCTAGACACGTCCCAAGAGACCCAGTACTTC. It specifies CAISHLDTSQETQYF.

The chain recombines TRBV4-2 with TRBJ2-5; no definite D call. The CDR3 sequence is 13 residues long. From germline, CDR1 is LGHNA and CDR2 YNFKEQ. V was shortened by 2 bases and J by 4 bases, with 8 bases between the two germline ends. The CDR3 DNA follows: TGTGCCAGCAGCCAACCAGGAGCAGAGACCCAGTACTTC. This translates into CASSQPGAETQYF.

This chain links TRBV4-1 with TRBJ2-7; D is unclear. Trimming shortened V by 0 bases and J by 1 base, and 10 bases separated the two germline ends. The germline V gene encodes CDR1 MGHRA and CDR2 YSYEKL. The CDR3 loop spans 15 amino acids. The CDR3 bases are TGCGCCAGCAGCCAAGATGCGGCGGAATCCTACGAGCAGTACGTC. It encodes CASSQDAAESYEQYV.

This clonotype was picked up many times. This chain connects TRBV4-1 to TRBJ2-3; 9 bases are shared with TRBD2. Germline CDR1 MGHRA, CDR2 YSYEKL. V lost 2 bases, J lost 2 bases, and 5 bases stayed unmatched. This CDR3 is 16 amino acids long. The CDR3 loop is CASSQPLAGTTDTQYF. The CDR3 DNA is TGCGCCAGCAGCCAACCGCTAGCGGGGACCACAGATACGCAGTATTTT.

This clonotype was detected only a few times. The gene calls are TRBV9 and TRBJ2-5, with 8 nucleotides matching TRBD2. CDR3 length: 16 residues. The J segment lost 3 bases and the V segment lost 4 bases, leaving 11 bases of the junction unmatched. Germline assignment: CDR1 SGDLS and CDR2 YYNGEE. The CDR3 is CASSLFAGTREETQYF. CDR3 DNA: TGTGCCAGCAGCCTCTTCGCCGGGACTAGAGAAGAGACCCAGTACTTC.

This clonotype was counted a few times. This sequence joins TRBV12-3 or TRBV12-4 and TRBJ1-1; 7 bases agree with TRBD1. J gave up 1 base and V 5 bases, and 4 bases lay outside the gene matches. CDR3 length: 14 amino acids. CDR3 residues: CASSTGVRNTEAFF. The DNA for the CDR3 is TGTGCCAGCAGTACAGGGGTCCGGAACACTGAAGCTTTCTTT.

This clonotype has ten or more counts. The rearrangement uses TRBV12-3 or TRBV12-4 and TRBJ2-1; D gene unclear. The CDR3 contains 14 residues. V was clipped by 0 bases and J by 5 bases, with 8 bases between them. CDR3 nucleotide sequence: TGTGCCAGCAGTTTAGCTAGTTCTGACAATGAGCAGTTCTTC. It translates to CASSLASSDNEQFF.

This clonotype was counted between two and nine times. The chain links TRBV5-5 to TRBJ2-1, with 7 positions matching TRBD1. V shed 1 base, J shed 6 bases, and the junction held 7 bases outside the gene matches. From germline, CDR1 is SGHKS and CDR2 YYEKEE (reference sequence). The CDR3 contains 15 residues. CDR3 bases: TGTGCCAGCAGCTTGTTCCACAGGGGTGGCAATGAGCAGTTCTTC. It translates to CASSLFHRGGNEQFF.

The CDR3 loop is CSARDPTGSHNSPLHF. CDR3 nucleotide sequence: TGCAGTGCTAGAGACCCGACAGGGTCCCATAATTCACCCCTCCACTTT. The V call is TRBV20-1, the J call TRBJ1-6; 7 bases line up with TRBD1. The CDR3 is 16 amino acids. Unmatched junction bases numbered 7, after V lost 0 bases and J lost 5 bases. The germline V gene encodes CDR1 DFQATT and CDR2 SNEGSKA (reference sequence).

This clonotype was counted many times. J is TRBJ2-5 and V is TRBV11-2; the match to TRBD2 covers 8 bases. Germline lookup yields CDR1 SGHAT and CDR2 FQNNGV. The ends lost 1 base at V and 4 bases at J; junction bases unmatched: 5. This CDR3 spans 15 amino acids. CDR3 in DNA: TGTGCCAGCAGCTTAGGGGCGGGGGGACCAGAGACCCAGTACTTC. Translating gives CASSLGAGGPETQYF.

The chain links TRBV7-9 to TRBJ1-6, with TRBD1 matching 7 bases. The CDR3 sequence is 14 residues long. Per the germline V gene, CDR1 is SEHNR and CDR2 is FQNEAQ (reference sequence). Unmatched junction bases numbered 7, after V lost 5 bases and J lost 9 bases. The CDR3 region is CASSAGTDSSPLHF. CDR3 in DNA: TGTGCCAGCAGCGCGGGGACAGATAGTTCACCCCTCCACTTT. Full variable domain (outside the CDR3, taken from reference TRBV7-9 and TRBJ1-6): DTGVSQNPRHKITKRGQNVTFRCDPISEHNRLYWYRQTLGQGPEFLTYFQNEAQLEKSRLLSDRFSAERPKGSFSTLEIQRTEQGDSAMYLCASSAGTDSSPLHFGNGTRLTVT.

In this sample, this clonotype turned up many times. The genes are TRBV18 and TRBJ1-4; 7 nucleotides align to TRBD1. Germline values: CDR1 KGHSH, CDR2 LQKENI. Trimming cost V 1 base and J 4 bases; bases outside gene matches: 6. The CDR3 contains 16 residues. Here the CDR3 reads CASSPLADRRNEKLFF. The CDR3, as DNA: TGTGCCAGCTCACCACTGGCGGACAGGCGTAATGAAAAACTGTTTTTT.